The 21 T cell receptor beta chains below were found in one sample sequenced in a study of blood T cells in healthy people across ages. For the second PCR, which ran for about 7 to 12 cycles, a sample-barcoded 5' primer and a J-beta primer mix were used. MiXCR, run by TCRdb on the 5' RACE reads, gives a single entry per CDR3 protein. The table records about 640,000 distinct CDR3 sequences, under 65% of them present only once. Sequencing was done on a sample of blood. The receptors were sampled from a man in his sixties in good health.

The chain has TRBV29-1 and TRBJ1-2, with D tentatively TRBD1 (6 bases). The CDR3 is made up of 12 amino acids. Per the germline V gene, CDR1 is SQVTM and CDR2 is ANQGSEA. Trimming pared 4 bases from V and 2 bases from J, leaving 8 bases between. The CDR3 region is CSVGGPNYGYTF. CDR3 nucleotide sequence: TGCAGCGTTGGGGGGCCAAACTATGGCTACACCTTC.

The genes are TRBV7-8 and TRBJ2-2; D remains ambiguous. V was cut by 3 bases and J by 1 base, with 6 bases left in between. Germline-derived CDR1 and CDR2 are SGHVS and FQNEAQ. This CDR3 has 14 amino acids. CDR3 residues: CASSFKGNTGELFF. CDR3 DNA: TGTGCCAGCAGCTTCAAGGGGAACACCGGGGAGCTGTTTTTT.

This chain links TRBV12-3 or TRBV12-4 with TRBJ2-4; 8 bases line up with TRBD2. The V gene end was trimmed by 10 bases and the J gene end by 6 bases; junction bases not matched to a gene: 8. The CDR3 spans 13 residues. The CDR3 DNA sequence: TGTGCCACCCGCCGGGGGGGAGGAAACATTCAGTACTTC. The encoded protein is CATRRGGGNIQYF.

This chain joins TRBV11-2 and TRBJ2-5, with 9 positions matching TRBD2. The germline CDR1 and CDR2 sequences are SGHAT and FQNNGV. This CDR3 has 14 residues. The junction had 6 bases not matched to a gene; V was cut back by 5 bases and J by 5 bases. The CDR3: CASSPLTSGETQYF. CDR3 nucleotide sequence: TGTGCCAGCAGCCCTCTGACTAGCGGTGAGACCCAGTACTTC.

In regard to this clonotype: Germline and junction disagree at one end, which may indicate a read error. The V gene is TRBV24-1, the J gene TRBJ1-2, with 7 positions matching TRBD1. There are 16 residues in the CDR3. The germline gives CDR1 KGHDR, CDR2 SFDVKD. The CDR3 DNA reads TGTGCCGCCAGCCCCTCCAGGACAGGAATAAACTATGGCTACACCTTC. As protein: CAASPSRTGINYGYTF.

The CDR3 DNA reads TGTGCCAGCAGCTTGGAGGGGGTCATGAACACTGAAGCTTTCTTT. Translated, it gives CASSLEGVMNTEAFF. This sequence joins TRBV5-8 and TRBJ1-1; maybe TRBD1 (6 bases). Trimming took off 0 bases at V and 0 bases at J, with 9 bases between the two ends. This CDR3 has 15 residues. The germline CDR1 and CDR2 sequences are SGHTS and YDEGEE.

V usage is TRBV20-1 and J usage is TRBJ2-3; D is perhaps TRBD2 (6 bases). The CDR3 sequence is 15 residues long. In germline, CDR1 is DFQATT, CDR2 SNEGSKA (reference sequence). CDR3 in amino acids: CSAGGRGGTADTQYF. In DNA form, the CDR3 reads TGCAGCGCCGGCGGGCGGGGAGGTACTGCAGATACGCAGTATTTT.

The chain uses TRBV12-3 or TRBV12-4 and TRBJ2-5, with 8 positions matching TRBD2. CDR3 length equals 16 residues. V shed 3 bases and J 0 bases; nucleotides not matched to a gene: 6. The CDR3 reads CASSFGGGPYQETQYF. CDR3 nucleotide sequence: TGTGCCAGCAGTTTCGGCGGGGGGCCGTACCAAGAGACCCAGTACTTC.

This clonotype showed up just once. CDR3 DNA: TGCAGTGCTCCCCGGGGTAGCGGGCACGATACGCAGTATTTT. This codes for CSAPRGSGHDTQYF. The chain joins TRBV20-1 to TRBJ2-3; 7 bases fit TRBD2. Per the germline V gene, CDR1 is DFQATT and CDR2 is SNEGSKA (reference sequence). There are 14 residues in the CDR3. Trimming at V came to 5 bases and at J to 6 bases, leaving 11 bases not matched to a gene.

This clonotype was seen a few times. This chain joins TRBV27 and TRBJ2-7; no firm D call. The end of the DNA fits TRBJ2-5 better, so the J call may be wrong. CDR1 and CDR2 (germline): MNHEY, SMNVEV (reference sequence). CDR3 size: 11 residues. As DNA, the CDR3 is TGTGCCAGCACCCACGGAGAGACCCAGTACTTC. Protein sequence: CASTHGETQYF.

This clonotype was counted between two and nine times. The chain joins TRBV20-1 to TRBJ2-7; 8 bases are a match to TRBD1. V shed 1 base, J shed 5 bases, and the junction held 7 bases outside the gene matches. Germline lookup yields CDR1 DFQATT and CDR2 SNEGSKA (reference sequence). This CDR3 has 14 amino acids. CDR3 nucleotides: TGCAGTGCTAGAGGCGGACAGGGTCCCCACGAGCAGTACTTC. This encodes CSARGGQGPHEQYF.

The chain couples TRBV6-2 or TRBV6-3 to TRBJ2-5; 8 bases line up with TRBD2. Trimming at V came to 0 bases and at J to 7 bases, leaving 7 bases not matched to a gene. Per germline, CDR1 MNHEY and CDR2 SVGEGT. The CDR3 length is 15 residues. The CDR3 sequence: CASSYSSGGPGTQYF. The CDR3, as DNA: TGTGCCAGCAGTTACTCCTCGGGGGGGCCAGGGACCCAGTACTTC.

This clonotype is a singleton in its sample. The chain joins TRBV6-2 or TRBV6-3 to TRBJ2-7; 7 bases are shared with TRBD2. The CDR3 runs to 13 residues. The V and J ends lost 8 bases and 2 bases, in that order; junction bases with no gene match: 6. CDR1 and CDR2 from the germline V gene are MNHEY and SVGEGT. CDR3 bases: TGTGCCAGCCGGGGACTATCTCCCTACGAGCAGTACTTC. This codes for CASRGLSPYEQYF.

The J gene is TRBJ1-5, the V gene TRBV7-2; tentative D call: TRBD1 (6 bases). This CDR3 spans 15 amino acids. Germline CDR1 is SGHTA and CDR2 is FQGNSA. The V end lost 1 base, the J end lost 3 bases, and 10 bases lay between the germline ends. CDR3 sequence (DNA): TGTGCCAGCAGCTTAGTGGCGGGACACAATCAGCCCCAGCATTTT. Protein sequence: CASSLVAGHNQPQHF.

The rearrangement uses TRBV6-1 and TRBJ2-5, with D perhaps TRBD1 (5 bases). The germline gives CDR1 MNHNS, CDR2 SASEGT. The V gene lost 1 base and the J gene lost 2 bases, with 8 bases spanning the gap. CDR3 length equals 14 residues. Here the CDR3 DNA reads TGTGCCAGCAGTGAAGGGACACCTCAAGAGACCCAGTACTTC. This codes for CASSEGTPQETQYF.

The CDR3 DNA reads TGCGCCAGCAGCGCCCGACAGGGGGATTACGAGCAGTACTTC. Protein: CASSARQGDYEQYF. The chain couples TRBV4-1 to TRBJ2-7, with TRBD1 matching 9 bases. Germline V gene data show CDR1 as MGHRA and CDR2 as YSYEKL. This CDR3 contains 14 residues. J gave up 4 bases and V 5 bases, and 6 bases lay outside the gene matches.

This clonotype was detected only a few times. The gene calls are TRBV29-1 and TRBJ1-1, with a possible D match to TRBD1 (5 bases). The V gene's germline CDR1 is SQVTM and CDR2 ANQGSEA. V gave up 0 bases and J gave up 0 bases, with 11 bases separating them. This CDR3 has 15 residues. Here the CDR3 reads CSVEDRGSLNTEAFF. CDR3 DNA: TGCAGCGTTGAAGATCGGGGCAGCCTGAACACTGAAGCTTTCTTT.

This clonotype showed up just a few times. The DNA for the CDR3 is TGTGCCAGCAGCCAGGGACTAGCGGGGGCCTACAATGAGCAGTTCTTC. It translates to CASSQGLAGAYNEQFF. This chain joins TRBV3-1 and TRBJ2-1; 14 nucleotides align to TRBD2. V was pared by 3 bases and J by 2 bases, with 0 bases of the junction left unmatched. The CDR3 is 16 residues long. Germline V gene data show CDR1 as LGHDT and CDR2 as YNNKEL (reference sequence).

This clonotype was seen a few times. The chain joins TRBV11-3 to TRBJ2-3; no clear D. The length of the CDR3 is 15 residues. Per the germline V gene, CDR1 is SGHNT and CDR2 is YENEEA. Trimming cost V 1 base and J 4 bases, with 12 bases left between them. The CDR3 nucleotides read TGTGCCAGCAGCTTAGGGTTAGCCGACGCAGATACGCAGTATTTT. Translation gives CASSLGLADADTQYF.

The chain employs TRBV6-6 and TRBJ1-4, with 8 bases that match TRBD1. The germline V gene has CDR1 MNHNY and CDR2 SVGAGI (reference sequence). The CDR3 runs 14 residues. V shed 6 bases, J shed 8 bases, and the junction held 8 bases outside the gene matches. The CDR3 DNA reads as TGTGCCAGCAGGGCAGGGGGCGGGAGAGAAAAACTGTTTTTT. Its protein product is CASRAGGGREKLFF.

The V and J genes are TRBV23-1 and TRBJ2-1; TRBD1 or TRBD2 may be the D gene (5 bases each). TRBV23-1 is an ORF, with its function uncertain. This CDR3 contains 13 residues. The ends were cut back, 7 bases at V and 8 bases at J, with 15 bases in the middle. The CDR3 spells CASIPGSVHEQFF. The CDR3 DNA reads as TGCGCCAGCATCCCAGGGAGCGTGCATGAGCAGTTCTTC.